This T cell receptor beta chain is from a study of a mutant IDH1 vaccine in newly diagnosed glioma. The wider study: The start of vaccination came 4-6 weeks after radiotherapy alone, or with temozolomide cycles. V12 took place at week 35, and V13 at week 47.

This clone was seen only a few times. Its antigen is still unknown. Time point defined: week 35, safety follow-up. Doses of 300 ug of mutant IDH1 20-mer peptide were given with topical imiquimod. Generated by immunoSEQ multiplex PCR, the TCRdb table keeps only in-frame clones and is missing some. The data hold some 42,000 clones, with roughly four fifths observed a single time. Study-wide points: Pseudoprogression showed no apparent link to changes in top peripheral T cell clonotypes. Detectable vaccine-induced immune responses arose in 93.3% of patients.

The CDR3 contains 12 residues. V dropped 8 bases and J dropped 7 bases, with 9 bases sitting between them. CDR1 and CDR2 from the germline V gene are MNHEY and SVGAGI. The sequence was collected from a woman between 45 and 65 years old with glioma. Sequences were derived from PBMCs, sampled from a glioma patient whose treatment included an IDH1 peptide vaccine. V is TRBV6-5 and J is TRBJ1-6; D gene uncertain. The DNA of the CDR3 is TGTGCCAGCCGAACCCCGAATTCACCCCTCCACTTT. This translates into CASRTPNSPLHF.